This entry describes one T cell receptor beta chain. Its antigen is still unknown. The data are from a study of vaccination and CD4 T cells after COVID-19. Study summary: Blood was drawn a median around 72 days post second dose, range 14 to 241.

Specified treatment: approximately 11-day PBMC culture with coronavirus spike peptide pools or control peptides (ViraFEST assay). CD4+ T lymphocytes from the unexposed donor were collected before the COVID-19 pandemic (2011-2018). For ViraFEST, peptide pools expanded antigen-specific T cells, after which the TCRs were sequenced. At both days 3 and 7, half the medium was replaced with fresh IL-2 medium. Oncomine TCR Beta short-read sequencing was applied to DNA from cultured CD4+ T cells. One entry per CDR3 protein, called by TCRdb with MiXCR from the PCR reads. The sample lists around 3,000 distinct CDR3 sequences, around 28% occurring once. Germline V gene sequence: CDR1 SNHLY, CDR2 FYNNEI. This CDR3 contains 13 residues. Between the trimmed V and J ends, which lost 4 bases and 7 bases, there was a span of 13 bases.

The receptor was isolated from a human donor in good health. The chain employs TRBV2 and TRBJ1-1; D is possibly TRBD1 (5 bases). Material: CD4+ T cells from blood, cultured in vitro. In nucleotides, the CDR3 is TGTGCCAGCAGTGTTATTAGGCAGGGTGAAGCTTTCTTT. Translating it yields CASSVIRQGEAFF. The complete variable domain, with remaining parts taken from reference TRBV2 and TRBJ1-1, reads EPEVTQTPSHQVTQMGQEVILRCVPISNHLYFYWYRQILGQKVEFLVSFYNNEISEKSEIFDDQFSVERPDGSNFTLKIRSTKLEDSAMYFCASSVIRQGEAFFGQGTRLTVV.